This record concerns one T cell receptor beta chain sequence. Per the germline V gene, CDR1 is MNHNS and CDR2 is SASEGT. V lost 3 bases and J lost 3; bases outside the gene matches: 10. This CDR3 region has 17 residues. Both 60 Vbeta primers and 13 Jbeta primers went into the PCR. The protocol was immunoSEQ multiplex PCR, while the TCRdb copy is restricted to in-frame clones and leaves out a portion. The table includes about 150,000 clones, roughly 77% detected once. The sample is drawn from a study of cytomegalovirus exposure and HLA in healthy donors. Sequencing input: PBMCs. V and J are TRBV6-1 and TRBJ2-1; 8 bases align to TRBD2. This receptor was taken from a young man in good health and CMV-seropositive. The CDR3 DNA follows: TGTGCCAGCAGTGAGATTTTAGGGACTAGTAACTACAATGAGCAGTTCTTC. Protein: CASSEILGTSNYNEQFF.